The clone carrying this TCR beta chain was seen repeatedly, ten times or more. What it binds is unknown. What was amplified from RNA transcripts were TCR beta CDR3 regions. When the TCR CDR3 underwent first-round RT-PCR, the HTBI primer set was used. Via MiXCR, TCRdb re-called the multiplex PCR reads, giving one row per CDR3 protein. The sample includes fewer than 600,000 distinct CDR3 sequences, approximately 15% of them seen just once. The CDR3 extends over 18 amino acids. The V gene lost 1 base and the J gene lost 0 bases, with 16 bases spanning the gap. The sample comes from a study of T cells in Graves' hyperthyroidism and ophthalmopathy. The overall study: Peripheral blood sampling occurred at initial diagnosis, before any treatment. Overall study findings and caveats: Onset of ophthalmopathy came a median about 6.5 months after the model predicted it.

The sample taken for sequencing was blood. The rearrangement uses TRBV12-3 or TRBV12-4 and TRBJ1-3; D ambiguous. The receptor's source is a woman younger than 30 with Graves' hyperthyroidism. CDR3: CASSLVSDTVFSGNTIYF. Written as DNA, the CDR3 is TGTGCCAGCAGTTTAGTCTCCGATACAGTCTTCTCTGGAAACACCATATATTTT.